This T cell receptor (beta chain) was found in a study of blood T cell repertoires in COVID-19. Data came from immunoSEQ multiplex PCR; TCRdb stores just in-frame clones and leaves some out. The data contain fewer than 350,000 clones, approximately 81% of them singletons. The CDR3 covers 11 residues. Trimming shortened V by 8 bases and J by 7 bases, and 9 bases separated the two germline ends. CDR1 and CDR2 from the germline V gene are MNHEY and SVGAGI. The material sequenced was PBMCs or T cells enriched from blood (not recorded which). The V and J genes are TRBV6-5 and TRBJ1-5; D is unresolved. The receptor comes from a woman between 45 and 65 years old who had recovered from COVID-19. Here the CDR3 DNA reads TGTGCCAGCGCCCAGTGGCAGCCCCAGCATTTT. Protein sequence: CASAQWQPQHF.